This T cell receptor beta chain emerged from a study of cytomegalovirus exposure and HLA in healthy donors. Study background: The Caucasian-associated ancestry cluster contained about 80% of the approximately 430 genotyped donors. Findings and caveats of the study: Later analysis showed most CMV-associated TCR beta chains appearing HLA-restricted.

Turning to this clone: The target antigen is unknown.

It was with 60 Vbeta and 13 Jbeta primers that the PCR ran. Profiling relied on immunoSEQ multiplex PCR, and the TCRdb table lists in-frame clones only, not all of them. The sample lists fewer than 200,000 clones, 80% to 90% seen once, with 0.77% in the top ten. Germline V lookup: CDR1 LGHNA, CDR2 YSLEER. This CDR3 has 15 amino acids. Trimming took off 5 bases at V and 5 bases at J, with 15 bases between the two ends. This clonotype originated in a woman between 18 and 30 years old in good health and CMV-seronegative. Sequenced input: PBMCs. The V and J genes are TRBV4-3 and TRBJ2-2; a weak D match, TRBD2 (5 bases). In DNA form, the CDR3 reads TGCGCCAGCAGCGAGGGAGCCCCGGGGACCGGGGAGCTGTTTTTT. This sequence encodes CASSEGAPGTGELFF.